These T cell receptor beta chains were read from a single sample in a study of PD-1 blockade in classical Hodgkin lymphoma. The protocol was immunoSEQ multiplex PCR, while the TCRdb copy is restricted to in-frame clones and leaves out a portion. The table has roughly 64,000 clones, 91% seen once. Here the sequenced sample was peripheral blood mononuclear cells (PBMCs), taken before the fourth cycle of nivolumab. All receptors come from a human donor with classical Hodgkin lymphoma. Each CDR3 is given with its conserved first and last residue. Fields, in order: CDR3 DNA, CDR3 protein, D gene, J gene, V gene, clone size. D genes are given only for firm matches. Clone size, where shown, is once, few, many, or a class for clones that have expanded.

CDR3nt: TGTGCCACCAGACAGGGGACCACTGAAGCTTTCTTT; CDR3aa: CATRQGTTEAFF; d_gene: TRBD1; j_gene: TRBJ1-1; v_gene: TRBV15; abundance: -
CDR3nt: TGTGCCGGTTCCGACGGGAGGAACACTGAAGCTTTCTTT; CDR3aa: CAGSDGRNTEAFF; d_gene: -; j_gene: TRBJ1-1; v_gene: TRBV6-6; abundance: -
CDR3nt: TGCGCCAGCGGGACTTTGAACACCATATATTTT; CDR3aa: CASGTLNTIYF; d_gene: -; j_gene: TRBJ1-3; v_gene: TRBV10-2; abundance: -
CDR3nt: TGTGCCAGCAGCTTAACCGGGGGTTCCTACGAGCAGTACTTC; CDR3aa: CASSLTGGSYEQYF; d_gene: -; j_gene: TRBJ2-7; v_gene: TRBV13; abundance: -
CDR3nt: TGTGCCAGCAGCACCTGGTCCACCCGTGAGACCCAGTACTTC; CDR3aa: CASSTWSTRETQYF; d_gene: -; j_gene: TRBJ2-5; v_gene: TRBV7-2; abundance: -
CDR3nt: TGTGCCAGCAGCTTGGTGACAGGGATCGATGAGCAGTTCTTC; CDR3aa: CASSLVTGIDEQFF; d_gene: TRBD1; j_gene: TRBJ2-1; v_gene: TRBV7-9; abundance: -
CDR3nt: TGTGCCAGCAAGGGACTAGCGGTCAATGAGCAGTTCTTC; CDR3aa: CASKGLAVNEQFF; d_gene: TRBD2; j_gene: TRBJ2-1; v_gene: TRBV6-1; abundance: -
CDR3nt: TGCAGCGTTGAAGAACCCTTCGTTCCAGGCGTAGCTTTCTTT; CDR3aa: CSVEEPFVPGVAFF; d_gene: -; j_gene: TRBJ1-1; v_gene: TRBV29-1; abundance: -
CDR3nt: TGTGCCAGCAGTTACAGTACGGATGTTTACTATGGCTACACCTTC; CDR3aa: CASSYSTDVYYGYTF; d_gene: -; j_gene: TRBJ1-2; v_gene: TRBV6-6; abundance: -
CDR3nt: TGTGCCAGCAGCCCCCGACAGGTCGTCTTAACTGGCGCTGGAAACACCATATATTTT; CDR3aa: CASSPRQVVLTGAGNTIYF; d_gene: -; j_gene: TRBJ1-3; v_gene: TRBV7-9; abundance: -
CDR3nt: TGTGCCAGCAGCGTCGTAGGGAGAGGGGAAAAACTGTTTTTT; CDR3aa: CASSVVGRGEKLFF; d_gene: -; j_gene: TRBJ1-4; v_gene: TRBV7-2; abundance: -
CDR3nt: TGCGCCAGCAGCTTGGGATCCCACAGCGTCACTGAAGCTTTCTTT; CDR3aa: CASSLGSHSVTEAFF; d_gene: -; j_gene: TRBJ1-1; v_gene: TRBV5-1; abundance: -
CDR3nt: TGTGCCAGCAGTTTGCGGGGAACTGTAGATACGCAGTATTTT; CDR3aa: CASSLRGTVDTQYF; d_gene: -; j_gene: TRBJ2-3; v_gene: TRBV6-5; abundance: -
CDR3nt: TGTGCCAGCAGCCAGCGGGAGAAGAAAAACATTCAGTACTTC; CDR3aa: CASSQREKKNIQYF; d_gene: TRBD2; j_gene: TRBJ2-4; v_gene: TRBV11-2; abundance: -
CDR3nt: TGTGCCAGCAGCCCCGGGACAGCTGGAAACACCATATATTTT; CDR3aa: CASSPGTAGNTIYF; d_gene: TRBD1; j_gene: TRBJ1-3; v_gene: TRBV5-4; abundance: few
CDR3nt: TGTGCCAGCACCCAAGAGAACACCATATATTTT; CDR3aa: CASTQENTIYF; d_gene: -; j_gene: TRBJ1-3; v_gene: TRBV6-6; abundance: -
CDR3nt: TGTGCCTGGAGTGTCGGTGACACCATATATTTT; CDR3aa: CAWSVGDTIYF; d_gene: -; j_gene: TRBJ1-3; v_gene: TRBV30; abundance: -
CDR3nt: TGTGCCAGCAGTCTCGGGCCCAGTAATGAAAAACTGTTTTTT; CDR3aa: CASSLGPSNEKLFF; d_gene: -; j_gene: TRBJ1-4; v_gene: TRBV6-1; abundance: once
CDR3nt: TGTGCCAGCAGTTACGGCGGGGGGGCGGGAGAGACCCAGTACTTC; CDR3aa: CASSYGGGAGETQYF; d_gene: TRBD2; j_gene: TRBJ2-5; v_gene: TRBV6-6; abundance: -
CDR3nt: TGTGCCAGCTCACCAATTGGTAGGCTAGCGGGGGGAAGGTCCTACGAGCAGTACTTC; CDR3aa: CASSPIGRLAGGRSYEQYF; d_gene: TRBD2; j_gene: TRBJ2-7; v_gene: TRBV18; abundance: few
CDR3nt: TGCGCCAGCAGCTTGGGGTACAGGGGCCGGTATGGCTACACCTTC; CDR3aa: CASSLGYRGRYGYTF; d_gene: TRBD1; j_gene: TRBJ1-2; v_gene: TRBV5-1; abundance: -
CDR3nt: TGCGCCAGCAGCCAAGATAGTCCAAGGGTTGGAAACACCATATATTTT; CDR3aa: CASSQDSPRVGNTIYF; d_gene: -; j_gene: TRBJ1-3; v_gene: TRBV4-1; abundance: few
CDR3nt: TGTGCCAGCAGTGCATTGACAGGTACCTACGAGCAGTACTTC; CDR3aa: CASSALTGTYEQYF; d_gene: -; j_gene: TRBJ2-7; v_gene: TRBV6-1; abundance: once
CDR3nt: TGTGCCAGTAGTATGTTTCCAGAACAAGAGACCCAGTACTTC; CDR3aa: CASSMFPEQETQYF; d_gene: -; j_gene: TRBJ2-5; v_gene: TRBV19; abundance: -
CDR3nt: TGCGCCAGCTTTTTAGGGGGGCGCATCGACCAGTACTTC; CDR3aa: CASFLGGRIDQYF; d_gene: -; j_gene: TRBJ2-5; v_gene: TRBV23-1; abundance: -
CDR3nt: TGTGCCAGCAGTTACTCGGGCAGTAATGAAAAACTGTTTTTT; CDR3aa: CASSYSGSNEKLFF; d_gene: -; j_gene: TRBJ1-4; v_gene: TRBV6-6; abundance: -
CDR3nt: TGTGCCAGCAGTCGGGCTCCTGGAAACACCATATATTTT; CDR3aa: CASSRAPGNTIYF; d_gene: -; j_gene: TRBJ1-3; v_gene: TRBV6-5; abundance: -
CDR3nt: TGTGCCAGCAGCTTAGAGGGGTCAGATACGCAGTATTTT; CDR3aa: CASSLEGSDTQYF; d_gene: -; j_gene: TRBJ2-3; v_gene: TRBV13; abundance: -
CDR3nt: TGTGCCAGCATCGACAAGACTACGGGGGGTGAGCAGTTCTTC; CDR3aa: CASIDKTTGGEQFF; d_gene: TRBD2; j_gene: TRBJ2-1; v_gene: TRBV2; abundance: -
CDR3nt: TGCACCAGCAGCCAAGATCGCCACCCAAGGTGTACAGGGTGGGATCAGCCCCAGCATTTT; CDR3aa: CTSSQDRHPRCTGWDQPQHF; d_gene: -; j_gene: TRBJ1-5; v_gene: TRBV1; abundance: -
CDR3nt: TGTGCCAGCAGCGAGACGGGGGGGCTCGACGGCTACACCTTC; CDR3aa: CASSETGGLDGYTF; d_gene: -; j_gene: TRBJ1-2; v_gene: TRBV9; abundance: -
CDR3nt: TGTGCCAGCAGTCCTGAGCAGGGGGAAGCTTTCTTT; CDR3aa: CASSPEQGEAFF; d_gene: -; j_gene: TRBJ1-1; v_gene: TRBV6-5; abundance: -
CDR3nt: TGCGCCAGCAGCTTGGTCCAGGGGAGCTCCTACGAGCAGTACTTC; CDR3aa: CASSLVQGSSYEQYF; d_gene: -; j_gene: TRBJ2-7; v_gene: TRBV5-1; abundance: -
CDR3nt: TGCGCCAGCAGCTTCACAGGGGACTTTAATGAAAAACTGTTTTTT; CDR3aa: CASSFTGDFNEKLFF; d_gene: TRBD1; j_gene: TRBJ1-4; v_gene: TRBV5-1; abundance: -
CDR3nt: TGTGCCAGCAGCGCCTCACAAGGGGGCACAGATACGCAGTATTTT; CDR3aa: CASSASQGGTDTQYF; d_gene: -; j_gene: TRBJ2-3; v_gene: TRBV9; abundance: once
CDR3nt: TGTGCCAGCAGTTTCTTTCCAGGTGTTGCGGGGGTGCCGGGGGGTGAGCAGTTCTTC; CDR3aa: CASSFFPGVAGVPGGEQFF; d_gene: TRBD2; j_gene: TRBJ2-1; v_gene: TRBV28; abundance: -
CDR3nt: TGTGCCAGCAGCTCCGACAGGGGCTATGGCTACACCTTC; CDR3aa: CASSSDRGYGYTF; d_gene: TRBD1; j_gene: TRBJ1-2; v_gene: TRBV7-6; abundance: -
CDR3nt: TGTGCCAGCAGCTTGGCCTCAATTTACCCCCCCCAGCCCCAGCATTTT; CDR3aa: CASSLASIYPPQPQHF; d_gene: -; j_gene: TRBJ1-5; v_gene: TRBV5-5; abundance: -
CDR3nt: TGTGCCAGCAGCTCCGGGGGGCCTTACAATGAGCAGTTCTTC; CDR3aa: CASSSGGPYNEQFF; d_gene: -; j_gene: TRBJ2-1; v_gene: TRBV7-8; abundance: -
CDR3nt: TGTGCCAGCAGCTTGATTGGGTCTAATGAAAAACTGTTTTTT; CDR3aa: CASSLIGSNEKLFF; d_gene: -; j_gene: TRBJ1-4; v_gene: TRBV5-5; abundance: -
CDR3nt: TGTGCCTGGAAGCAGCCGGGAGGTTCACCCCTCCACTTT; CDR3aa: CAWKQPGGSPLHF; d_gene: -; j_gene: TRBJ1-6; v_gene: TRBV30; abundance: -
CDR3nt: TGTGCCAGCAGCTTATACGGGGATGCTAGTGGAAACACCGGGGAGCTGTTTTTT; CDR3aa: CASSLYGDASGNTGELFF; d_gene: -; j_gene: TRBJ2-2; v_gene: TRBV7-3; abundance: -
CDR3nt: TGTGCCACCAGCAGAGATAGGTCGGTTTACAATGAGCAGTTCTTC; CDR3aa: CATSRDRSVYNEQFF; d_gene: -; j_gene: TRBJ2-1; v_gene: TRBV15; abundance: once
CDR3nt: TGTGCCAGCAGCCAAGTGGGGCGAGCGGGGGGCCCGAACACCGGGGAGCTGTTTTTT; CDR3aa: CASSQVGRAGGPNTGELFF; d_gene: TRBD2; j_gene: TRBJ2-2; v_gene: TRBV14; abundance: -
CDR3nt: TGCGCCAGCAGCTTCCACGACTTGGGCACCGGGGAGCTGTTTTTT; CDR3aa: CASSFHDLGTGELFF; d_gene: -; j_gene: TRBJ2-2; v_gene: TRBV5-1; abundance: -
CDR3nt: TGCGCCAGCAGCCAAGAAGGCACTAGCGGGGTCCCCTACGAGCAGTACTTC; CDR3aa: CASSQEGTSGVPYEQYF; d_gene: TRBD2; j_gene: TRBJ2-7; v_gene: TRBV4-1; abundance: -
CDR3nt: TGTGCCAGCAGTTACGGGGGATCCAATGAGCAGTTCTTC; CDR3aa: CASSYGGSNEQFF; d_gene: -; j_gene: TRBJ2-1; v_gene: TRBV6-5; abundance: -
CDR3nt: TGTGCCAGCAGCTGGGGACTAGCGGGGGGGAAAAGTGTCAATGAGCAGTTCTTC; CDR3aa: CASSWGLAGGKSVNEQFF; d_gene: TRBD2; j_gene: TRBJ2-1; v_gene: TRBV13; abundance: -
CDR3nt: TGTGCCAGCAGCATCAGAGGGGGGGACCAGCATTTT; CDR3aa: CASSIRGGDQHF; d_gene: -; j_gene: TRBJ1-5; v_gene: TRBV7-9; abundance: -
CDR3nt: TGTGCCAGCAGTAAAGACAGGAATGAGCAGTTCTTC; CDR3aa: CASSKDRNEQFF; d_gene: -; j_gene: TRBJ2-1; v_gene: TRBV7-9; abundance: -
CDR3nt: TGTGCCAGCAGCTTTCTTCCAACGCAGGATGGCTACACCTTC; CDR3aa: CASSFLPTQDGYTF; d_gene: -; j_gene: TRBJ1-2; v_gene: TRBV7-9; abundance: once
CDR3nt: TGCGCCAGCAGCTTGCTTGGGGGTACGCAGTATTTT; CDR3aa: CASSLLGGTQYF; d_gene: -; j_gene: TRBJ2-3; v_gene: TRBV5-1; abundance: -
CDR3nt: TGTGCCAGCACTTCTCTGACAGGTCACGAGCAGTACTTC; CDR3aa: CASTSLTGHEQYF; d_gene: -; j_gene: TRBJ2-7; v_gene: TRBV27; abundance: -
CDR3nt: TGTGCCTGGAGTGGGAGTGGTATATCCGACTCTGGAAACACCATATATTTT; CDR3aa: CAWSGSGISDSGNTIYF; d_gene: -; j_gene: TRBJ1-3; v_gene: TRBV30; abundance: -
CDR3nt: TGTGCCAGCAGTTCAGCGAGCGGGGGGGACATAGGGGACGAGCAGTACTTC; CDR3aa: CASSSASGGDIGDEQYF; d_gene: TRBD2; j_gene: TRBJ2-7; v_gene: TRBV27; abundance: -
CDR3nt: TGTGCCAGCAGTGTCGAGAGGGGTCAGCCCCAGCATTTT; CDR3aa: CASSVERGQPQHF; d_gene: -; j_gene: TRBJ1-5; v_gene: TRBV6-4; abundance: -
CDR3nt: TGCGCCAGCAGCCAAGAGGTTTTTGCAACTAATGAAAAACTGTTTTTT; CDR3aa: CASSQEVFATNEKLFF; d_gene: -; j_gene: TRBJ1-4; v_gene: TRBV4-1; abundance: -
CDR3nt: TGTGCCTGGACCCCCAGGCAGCCGATTAATTCACCCCTCCACTTT; CDR3aa: CAWTPRQPINSPLHF; d_gene: -; j_gene: TRBJ1-6; v_gene: TRBV30; abundance: -
CDR3nt: TGTGCCAGCAGTGAATCCCTATTTCGCGAGTTCCTAGAGACCCAGTACTTC; CDR3aa: CASSESLFREFLETQYF; d_gene: -; j_gene: TRBJ2-5; v_gene: TRBV6-1; abundance: once